This TCR beta chain was profiled in a study of neurological immune-mediated disorders. This clonotype was recorded at least ten times. As to time point: longitudinal time-point 3. The starting material, 2 million PBMCs stored at -80 C, gave rise to the unsorted libraries. TCRdb re-derived calls from the 5' RACE reads in MiXCR, one entry per CDR3 protein. The sample has around 100,000 distinct CDR3 sequences, under 14% seen once. Germline V gene lookup returns CDR1 DFQATT and CDR2 SNEGSKA (reference sequence). Trimming cost V 1 base and J 0 bases, with 9 bases left between them. The CDR3 is made up of 14 amino acids.

The TCR originated in a female donor with HTLV-1-associated myelopathy (HAM/TSP). Material: PBMCs. The chain couples TRBV20-1 to TRBJ1-1; D remains unclear. This CDR3 reads CSARVQQMNTEAFF. CDR3 bases: TGCAGTGCTAGAGTGCAACAAATGAACACTGAAGCTTTCTTT.